This entry concerns a single T cell receptor (beta chain). What it binds is unknown. The sample originates from a study of cytomegalovirus exposure and HLA in healthy donors. Study-level results: Being productive about 87% or about 30% of the time was typical of most TCR beta V segments in an earlier analysis. When a later analysis was performed, an Asian-associated ancestry cluster reportedly had fewer N-insertions than the roughly 640-donor mean. Roughly uniform sequencing depth across donors was assumed, possibly incorrectly.

The CDR3 covers 12 residues. Germline V gene lookup returns CDR1 MDHEN and CDR2 SYDVKM. V lost 1 base and J lost 7, with 7 bases in between. PCR used 60 Vbeta primers and 13 Jbeta primers. Sequencing was performed with immunoSEQ multiplex PCR; in TCRdb, only in-frame clones are kept and a portion is missing. The sample includes approximately 160,000 clones, over 60% seen only once; the top ten take under 3%. Sequencing was done on a sample of PBMCs. The clonotype originates from a woman aged 25 to 45 in good health and CMV-seropositive. The V gene is TRBV28, the J gene TRBJ1-2, with D unresolved. The CDR3 spells CASSLYSGGYTF. In nucleotides, the CDR3 is TGTGCCAGCAGTTTATATTCGGGTGGCTACACCTTC.